A single sample gave rise to the 26 T cell receptor beta chains below, sequenced in a study of blood T cell repertoires in COVID-19 (dated by TCRdb to about 2020). Library preparation was by the immunoSEQ multiplex PCR assay. As stored in TCRdb, this immuneACCESS dataset retains in-frame rearrangements with V and J assigned. A fraction of the clones does not appear; measured against another copy, unresolved V genes explain less than half of the discrepancy, and the remainder lacks a known reason. This sample gives about 190,000 clones in total; around 85% of them show up just once. Together, the top ten hold under 15% of the sample. The sample comprised peripheral blood. The receptors here all came from a woman aged 45-65 years with acute or convalescent COVID-19.

V is TRBV20-1 and J is TRBJ1-5, with a weak D call TRBD1 (6 bases). The V end lost 3 bases, the J end lost 7 bases, and 10 bases lay between the germline ends. This CDR3 is built from 12 residues. From germline, CDR1 is DFQATT and CDR2 SNEGSKA (reference sequence). CDR3 in amino acids: CSASGGRQPQHF. The CDR3 nucleotides are TGCAGTGCTAGTGGGGGGCGGCAGCCCCAGCATTTT.

The V call is TRBV21-1, the J call TRBJ1-2; TRBD1 was called by the table and not checked on the DNA. TRBV21-1 is a known pseudogene. The CDR3 is made up of 14 amino acids. CDR3 loop: CASSLPTANYGYTF. The DNA of the CDR3 is TGTGCCAGCAGCCTTCCGACAGCTAACTATGGCTACACCTTC.

This clone came up a few times. The rearrangement links TRBV15 to TRBJ1-4; 8 bases align to TRBD1. The trim removed 4 bases at V and 5 bases at J, leaving 6 bases unmatched. CDR3 length: 15 amino acids. The germline CDR1 and CDR2 sequences are LNHNV and YYDKDF (reference sequence). The chain's CDR3 is CATSKETGENEKLFF. The CDR3 coding sequence is TGTGCCACCAGCAAAGAGACAGGGGAGAATGAAAAACTGTTTTTT.

The genes are TRBV2 and TRBJ2-3; D perhaps matches TRBD1 (5 bases). CDR1 SNHLY and CDR2 FYNNEI come from the germline V gene. CDR3 size: 16 residues. Trimming removed 3 bases from V and 5 bases from J, with 18 bases in between. The CDR3: CASSDVGREGLDTQYF. CDR3 in DNA: TGTGCCAGCAGTGACGTAGGCAGGGAAGGTTTAGATACGCAGTATTTT.

The CDR3 sequence is CASSDNTGATLHF. CDR3 in DNA: TGTGCCAGCAGTGATAACACAGGGGCAACCCTCCACTTT. This rearrangement joins TRBV2 to TRBJ1-6, with TRBD1 identical over 7 bases. The V gene end was trimmed by 3 bases and the J gene end by 14 bases; junction bases not matched to a gene: 7. The CDR3 consists of 13 residues. From germline, CDR1 is SNHLY and CDR2 FYNNEI.

This clone has just a few counts. This chain links TRBV27 with TRBJ1-5; D uncertain. CDR3 size: 13 residues. Germline CDR1 is MNHEY and CDR2 is SMNVEV (reference sequence). With 4 bases removed from V and 9 bases from J, the gap between germline ends came to 13 bases. CDR3 region: CASSSSGLGPQHF. CDR3 nucleotide sequence: TGTGCCAGCAGTTCCTCGGGGTTGGGGCCCCAGCATTTT.

This clone was detected once. Written as DNA, the CDR3 is TGTGCCAGCTCTCCCGGACAGGGCTCTAGCAATCAGCCCCAGCATTTT. The encoded protein is CASSPGQGSSNQPQHF. The J gene is TRBJ1-5, the V gene TRBV18; 8 nucleotides align to TRBD1. The CDR3 length is 16 residues. Germline lookup yields CDR1 KGHSH and CDR2 LQKENI. V lost 6 bases and J lost 0; bases outside the gene matches: 7.

Of note for this clone: Other DNA sequences in this specimen translate into the identical CDR3. J is TRBJ1-2 and V is TRBV7-9, with a weak D call TRBD1 (6 bases). From germline, CDR1 is SEHNR and CDR2 FQNEAQ (reference sequence). Trimming stripped 0 bases from V and 8 bases from J, with 16 bases between. The length of the CDR3 is 15 residues. The CDR3 protein is CASSLAAGGGGGYTF. Here the CDR3 DNA reads TGTGCCAGCAGCTTAGCGGCTGGGGGCGGCGGGGGCTACACCTTC.

The CDR3 DNA sequence: TGTGCCAGCAGTACTGGAGCGGGAGGAGCAGATACGCAGTATTTT. Residues: CASSTGAGGADTQYF. The rearrangement links TRBV6-2 or TRBV6-3 to TRBJ2-3; 9 nucleotides line up with TRBD2. J lost 4 bases, V lost 5 bases, and 7 bases had no gene match. This CDR3 contains 15 residues. Germline V gives CDR1 MNHEY, CDR2 SVGEGT.

The chain links TRBV4-1 to TRBJ1-3; no clear D. The CDR3 has 20 residues. Germline lookup yields CDR1 MGHRA and CDR2 YSYEKL. V was pared by 1 base and J by 0 bases, with 22 bases between. Written as DNA, the CDR3 is TGCGCCAGCAGCCAAGTAGGCAGCTACAGCTCTGATGGCTCTGGAAACACCATATATTTT. Translated, it gives CASSQVGSYSSDGSGNTIYF.

The chain is built from TRBV3-1 (or the pseudogene TRBV3-2) and TRBJ1-3; D remains unclear. Trimming shortened V by 1 base and J by 4 bases, and 8 bases separated the two germline ends. This CDR3 contains 14 residues. Per the germline V gene, CDR1 is LGHDT and CDR2 is YNNKEL (reference sequence). CDR3 sequence (DNA): TGTGCCAGCAGCCAAGCTGGGCGCGGAAACACCATATATTTT. Its protein is CASSQAGRGNTIYF.

The CDR3 region has the DNA TGTGCCAGCTCACATAGGACAGGGGGCGTTAAAAACGAGCAGTACTTC. It codes for CASSHRTGGVKNEQYF. The genes are TRBV18 and TRBJ2-7, with TRBD1 matching over 11 bases. Trimming took 4 bases from V and 5 from J; bases not matched to a gene: 10. Per the germline V gene, CDR1 is KGHSH and CDR2 is LQKENI. The CDR3 has 16 residues.

This clone was seen many times. The chain uses TRBV10-3 and TRBJ2-2, with TRBD1 matching over 11 bases. Trimming took 6 bases from V and 6 from J; bases not matched to a gene: 3. This CDR3 has 14 amino acids. Germline V CDR1 and CDR2: ENHRY, SYGVKD. Here the CDR3 DNA reads TGTGCCATCAGAGAGGGACAGGGGGCCGGGGAGCTGTTTTTT. Its protein product is CAIREGQGAGELFF.

The DNA for the CDR3 is TGTGCCAGCAGCGTAGCTCCCAGCGGTGTGGGCAGCCCGATGGATACGCAGTATTTT. Protein: CASSVAPSGVGSPMDTQYF. The chain combines TRBV9 with TRBJ2-3, with a weak D call TRBD2 (5 bases). The germline V and J ends were trimmed by 0 bases and 6 bases, with 26 bases remaining between them. The CDR3 spans 19 residues. Germline V gene lookup returns CDR1 SGDLS and CDR2 YYNGEE.

This clone was detected a few times. The V and J genes are TRBV12-3 or TRBV12-4 and TRBJ2-1; unclear D gene. The V end lost 2 bases, the J end lost 8 bases, and 10 bases lay between the germline ends. This CDR3 is built from 13 residues. The CDR3 bases are TGTGCCAGCAGTTTAAGAGGTAACGATGAGCAGTTCTTC. The encoded protein is CASSLRGNDEQFF.

Only a few counts were recorded for this clone. DNA for the CDR3: TGTGCCAGCAGCCACCTCGGGACACCGAGTCAGCCCCAGCATTTT. This encodes CASSHLGTPSQPQHF. The chain uses TRBV4-2 and TRBJ1-5, with D perhaps TRBD1 (6 bases). The CDR3 spans 15 residues. Germline CDR1 and CDR2: LGHNA and YNFKEQ. V dropped 3 bases and J dropped 6 bases, with 15 bases sitting between them.

The chain employs TRBV18 and TRBJ2-1; 7 bases are shared with TRBD1. Germline CDR1 reads KGHSH; CDR2 reads LQKENI. The CDR3 is 15 residues long. Germline trimming cut 3 bases from V and 3 bases from J; bases unmatched to any gene: 5. The CDR3 protein is CASSPPGQNYNEQFF. The CDR3 region has the DNA TGTGCCAGCTCACCCCCGGGACAGAACTACAATGAGCAGTTCTTC.

The V and J genes are TRBV5-1 and TRBJ2-2; D unresolved. V was clipped by 1 base and J by 9 bases, with 10 bases between them. Germline V CDR1 and CDR2: SGHRS, YFSETQ. CDR3 length: 13 residues. The CDR3 DNA sequence: TGCGCCAGCAGCTTGCCTAGTAGTAGGGAGCTGTTTTTT. It translates to CASSLPSSRELFF. Full variable domain (rest looked up from reference TRBV5-1 and TRBJ2-2): KAGVTQTPRYLIKTRGQQVTLSCSPISGHRSVSWYQQTPGQGLQFLFEYFSETQRNKGNFPGRFSGRQFSNSRSEMNVSTLELGDSALYLCASSLPSSRELFFGEGSRLTVL.

V gene TRBV7-8 combines with J gene TRBJ2-7; 11 bases align to TRBD1. Germline V gene sequence: CDR1 SGHVS, CDR2 FQNEAQ. V shed 5 bases and J 4 bases; nucleotides not matched to a gene: 4. The CDR3 length is 14 residues. Here the CDR3 DNA reads TGTGCCAGCAGCCCGGGACAGGGGGTTTACGAGCAGTACTTC. This translates into CASSPGQGVYEQYF. Combining the CDR3 with reference TRBV7-8 and TRBJ2-7 gives the whole variable domain GAGVSQSPRYKVAKRGQDVALRCDPISGHVSLFWYQQALGQGPEFLTYFQNEAQLDKSGLPSDRFFAERPEGSVSTLKIQRTQQEDSAVYLCASSPGQGVYEQYFGPGTRLTVT.

Only one count was recorded for this clone. The gene calls are TRBV7-8 and TRBJ1-4; D gene ambiguous. V gave up 2 bases and J gave up 7 bases, with 11 bases separating them. The CDR3 runs to 14 residues. Germline V CDR1 and CDR2: SGHVS, FQNEAQ. The CDR3 DNA sequence: TGTGCCAGCAGCTTATCCGAGGCGAGTGAAAAACTGTTTTTT. Translation: CASSLSEASEKLFF.

The rearrangement uses TRBV3-1 (or the pseudogene TRBV3-2) and TRBJ2-1; 8 positions match TRBD2. Germline-derived CDR1 and CDR2 are LGHDT and YNNKEL (reference sequence). The CDR3 extends over 13 amino acids. V lost 4 bases and J lost 8; bases outside the gene matches: 4. CDR3: CASSPRGGDEQFF. Written as DNA, the CDR3 is TGTGCCAGCAGCCCCCGGGGGGGGGATGAGCAGTTCTTC.

The V call is TRBV28, the J call TRBJ2-5, with D possibly being TRBD2 (5 bases). The CDR3 covers 14 residues. V lost 6 bases, J lost 3 bases, and 14 bases lay in between. Germline-derived CDR1 and CDR2 are MDHEN and SYDVKM. The CDR3 is CASSPDWKEETQYF. The CDR3 region has the DNA TGTGCCAGCAGCCCGGACTGGAAGGAAGAGACCCAGTACTTC.

This clone was recorded once. The V gene is TRBV3-1 (or the pseudogene TRBV3-2), the J gene TRBJ1-1; D is ambiguous. The CDR3 is made up of 14 amino acids. Germline V gives CDR1 LGHDT, CDR2 YNNKEL (reference sequence). V dropped 0 bases and J dropped 11 bases, with 16 bases sitting between them. CDR3 nucleotide sequence: TGTGCCAGCAGCCAAGATCGAGGGCGTTACGGGGCTTTCTTT. Translated: CASSQDRGRYGAFF.

Ten or more counts support this clone. This chain links TRBV6-5 with TRBJ2-1; TRBD2 aligns across 13 bases. CDR3 length: 15 residues. V shed 6 bases, J shed 4 bases, and the junction held 3 bases outside the gene matches. Germline assignment: CDR1 MNHEY and CDR2 SVGAGI. The CDR3: CASRQLAGGYNEQFF. The DNA of the CDR3 is TGTGCCAGCAGACAACTAGCGGGGGGGTACAATGAGCAGTTCTTC.

The chain links TRBV14 to TRBJ2-1; 15 bases agree with TRBD2. Germline CDR1 is SGHDN and CDR2 is FVKESK. The CDR3 has 17 amino acids. With 3 bases clipped from V and 13 bases from J, the junction kept 13 bases outside the gene matches. CDR3 loop: CASSHSGLAGGDGCQFF. In DNA, the CDR3 is TGTGCCAGCAGCCATTCAGGACTAGCGGGAGGGGACGGGTGTCAGTTCTTC.

V and J are TRBV4-2 and TRBJ1-3, with a tentative D call TRBD1 (6 bases). Trimming cost V 0 bases and J 2 bases, with 11 bases left between them. Germline assignment: CDR1 LGHNA and CDR2 YNFKEQ. The CDR3 has 16 residues. CDR3: CASSQEASGAGNTIYF. CDR3 coding DNA: TGTGCCAGCAGCCAAGAAGCATCAGGGGCTGGAAACACCATATATTTT.